The 22 T cell receptor beta chains below were found in one sample sequenced in a study of beta chain features in type 1 diabetes. Overall study findings and caveats: TCRB CDR3s from Type 1 diabetes patients were moderately but significantly shorter in all four CD4+ subsets.

These receptors' antigens are unknown. The whole isolated RNA underwent reverse transcription, so sequencing captured expressed TCRB transcripts. Repertoires were generated with immunoSEQ multiplex PCR, while TCRdb's copy carries only in-frame clones and drops some. The sample has tens of thousands of clones; 52% are singletons. The sequencing input was Tregs from blood. These receptors were obtained from a woman between 35 and 50 years old with type 1 diabetes.

The V and J genes are TRBV5-1 and TRBJ2-1, with 8 bases aligning to TRBD2. The germline V gene encodes CDR1 SGHRS and CDR2 YFSETQ. This CDR3 spans 13 amino acids. V lost 4 bases and J lost 4; bases outside the gene matches: 1. The CDR3 reads CASSPGGYNEQFF. The DNA of the CDR3 is TGCGCCAGCAGCCCGGGGGGGTACAATGAGCAGTTCTTC.

This chain uses TRBV19 with TRBJ1-6, with D unresolved. V lost 7 bases and J 2 bases, leaving 15 bases between the germline ends. Germline CDR1 LNHDA, CDR2 SQIVND (reference sequence). CDR3 size: 16 residues. CDR3 residues: CASTHGRSTYNSPLHF. The CDR3 region has the DNA TGTGCCAGTACCCATGGTCGGAGCACCTATAATTCACCCCTCCACTTT.

The genes are TRBV5-5 and TRBJ2-7, with a weak D call TRBD1 (6 bases). Germline V CDR1 and CDR2: SGHKS, YYEKEE (reference sequence). Trimming pared 2 bases from V and 0 bases from J, leaving 9 bases between. This CDR3 contains 14 residues. The CDR3 DNA follows: TGTGCCAGCAGCTTCACAGGGAGCTCCTACGAGCAGTACTTC. Protein product: CASSFTGSSYEQYF.

This clone was seen a handful of times. The CDR3 here is CASSITGNTEAFF. As DNA, the CDR3 is TGTGCCAGTAGTATAACTGGGAACACTGAAGCTTTCTTT. The gene calls are TRBV19 and TRBJ1-1; no clear D. The V and J ends lost 2 bases and 1 base respectively, with 5 bases between them. The CDR3 runs 13 residues. In germline, CDR1 is LNHDA, CDR2 SQIVND (reference sequence). Combining the CDR3 with reference TRBV19 and TRBJ1-1 gives the whole variable domain DGGITQSPKYLFRKEGQNVTLSCEQNLNHDAMYWYRQDPGQGLRLIYYSQIVNDFQKGDIAEGYSVSREKKESFPLTVTSAQKNPTAFYLCASSITGNTEAFFGQGTRLTVV.

The chain is built from TRBV19 and TRBJ1-1, with 9 bases aligning to TRBD1. The CDR3 runs to 17 residues. Germline CDR1 LNHDA, CDR2 SQIVND (reference sequence). V shed 7 bases, J shed 3 bases, and the junction held 15 bases outside the gene matches. CDR3 in DNA: TGTGCCAGTATAGCCCGGGACAGGGCCTCCGAAGACACTGAAGCTTTCTTT. Protein product: CASIARDRASEDTEAFF.

CDR3 residues: CASSRDSRNEQFF. CDR3 in DNA: TGTGCCAGCAGCCGGGACAGTCGAAATGAGCAGTTCTTC. V gene TRBV6-1 combines with J gene TRBJ2-1; 7 bases map to TRBD1. V lost 6 bases to trimming and J lost 7 bases; unmatched junction nucleotides: 6. The CDR3 is made up of 13 amino acids. Germline V lookup: CDR1 MNHNS, CDR2 SASEGT.

This clone was seen more than once but under ten times. This chain connects TRBV9 to TRBJ2-1; TRBD2 matches 11 bases. Trimming at V came to 0 bases and at J to 4 bases, leaving 9 bases not matched to a gene. Germline loops: CDR1 SGDLS, CDR2 YYNGEE. There are 18 residues in the CDR3. The CDR3 here is CASSVDLAGGFTYNEQFF. The CDR3 bases are TGTGCCAGCAGCGTAGATTTAGCGGGAGGGTTTACGTACAATGAGCAGTTCTTC.

This clone was picked up a small number of times. The chain employs TRBV4-1 and TRBJ2-5; 7 bases match TRBD1. The germline V gene encodes CDR1 MGHRA and CDR2 YSYEKL. The CDR3 spans 14 residues. J lost 5 bases, V lost 1 base, and 4 bases had no gene match. DNA for the CDR3: TGCGCCAGCAGCCAAGGAGGGGGCACCGAGACCCAGTACTTC. Protein sequence: CASSQGGGTETQYF.

J is TRBJ2-1 and V is TRBV29-1; D remains ambiguous. The CDR3 sequence is 11 residues long. Looked up from germline, CDR1 is SQVTM and CDR2 is ANQGSEA. Trimming left V 2 bases short and J 7 bases short, with 6 bases between. The DNA for the CDR3 is TGCAGCGTTGAAAGGCGGAATGAGCAGTTCTTC. Protein: CSVERRNEQFF.

The V call is TRBV10-3, the J call TRBJ2-7; 8 positions match TRBD2. Per germline, CDR1 ENHRY and CDR2 SYGVKD. CDR3 length: 16 amino acids. J was trimmed by 7 bases and V by 0 bases; bases with no gene match: 11. The DNA for the CDR3 is TGTGCCATCAGTGAGTCACCGCGGGGGGCCGTCTATGAGCAGTACTTC. It codes for CAISESPRGAVYEQYF.

The chain is built from TRBV5-5 and TRBJ2-1; D may be TRBD2 (6 bases). CDR3 length equals 15 residues. V was cut by 4 bases and J by 0 bases, with 11 bases left in between. Germline V gene data show CDR1 as SGHKS and CDR2 as YYEKEE (reference sequence). As DNA, the CDR3 is TGTGCCAGCAGCCGGGACGGGAGCTCCTACAATGAGCAGTTCTTC. Its protein product is CASSRDGSSYNEQFF.

This rearrangement joins TRBV29-1 to TRBJ1-2; TRBD1 aligns across 11 bases. With V trimmed by 6 bases and J by 5 bases, 8 bases remained unmatched. This CDR3 contains 14 residues. Germline assignment: CDR1 SQVTM and CDR2 ANQGSEA. CDR3 region: CSVIGTGGSYGYTF. In DNA form, the CDR3 reads TGCAGCGTCATCGGGACAGGGGGATCGTATGGCTACACCTTC. Filled out from reference TRBV29-1 and TRBJ1-2, the complete variable domain reads SAVISQKPSRDICQRGTSLTIQCQVDSQVTMMFWYRQQPGQSLTLIATANQGSEATYESGFVIDKFPISRPNLTFSTLTVSNMSPEDSSIYLCSVIGTGGSYGYTFGSGTRLTVV.

The rearrangement links TRBV7-8 to TRBJ2-7; a possible D gene is TRBD1 (6 bases). Germline-derived CDR1 and CDR2 are SGHVS and FQNEAQ. Trimming took off 4 bases at V and 3 bases at J, with 13 bases between the two ends. CDR3 length equals 14 residues. CDR3 DNA: TGTGCCAGCAGCTATCGGACAGCCCGCTACGAGCAGTACTTC. This gives the protein CASSYRTARYEQYF. Filled out from reference TRBV7-8 and TRBJ2-7, the complete variable domain reads GAGVSQSPRYKVAKRGQDVALRCDPISGHVSLFWYQQALGQGPEFLTYFQNEAQLDKSGLPSDRFFAERPEGSVSTLKIQRTQQEDSAVYLCASSYRTARYEQYFGPGTRLTVT.

The chain carries TRBV2 and TRBJ2-7, with a weak D call TRBD2 (5 bases). Germline CDR1 SNHLY, CDR2 FYNNEI. The V end lost 5 bases, the J end lost 2 bases, and 10 bases lay between the germline ends. This CDR3 is 13 amino acids long. In nucleotides, the CDR3 is TGTGCCAGCAGTTCGGGGTGGGCCTACGAGCAGTACTTC. Protein: CASSSGWAYEQYF.

This clone was counted only a few times. This chain connects TRBV7-9 to TRBJ2-3; 10 nucleotides align to TRBD2. The V gene's germline CDR1 is SEHNR and CDR2 FQNEAQ (reference sequence). The length of the CDR3 is 14 residues. The trim removed 1 base at V and 8 bases at J, leaving 3 bases unmatched. The CDR3 spells CASSLGLAGATQYF. For the CDR3, the DNA is TGTGCCAGCAGCTTAGGTCTAGCGGGGGCTACGCAGTATTTT.

The chain has TRBV19 and TRBJ2-7; 9 bases match TRBD1. Germline CDR1 LNHDA, CDR2 SQIVND (reference sequence). Trimming cost V 5 bases and J 3 bases; bases outside gene matches: 8. CDR3 length equals 15 residues. As DNA, the CDR3 is TGTGCCAGTAGTGCCACCGGGACAGGGCTCTACGAGCAGTACTTC. It translates to CASSATGTGLYEQYF.

This chain connects TRBV19 to TRBJ2-5, with TRBD1 matching over 8 bases. Germline CDR1 LNHDA, CDR2 SQIVND (reference sequence). The junction had 2 bases not matched to a gene; V was cut back by 4 bases and J by 1 base. The CDR3 covers 14 residues. CDR3 in DNA: TGTGCCAGTAGTAACGACAGGGGCCAAGAGACCCAGTACTTC. This translates into CASSNDRGQETQYF. Full variable domain (outside the CDR3, taken from reference TRBV19 and TRBJ2-5): DGGITQSPKYLFRKEGQNVTLSCEQNLNHDAMYWYRQDPGQGLRLIYYSQIVNDFQKGDIAEGYSVSREKKESFPLTVTSAQKNPTAFYLCASSNDRGQETQYFGPGTRLLVL.

The chain recombines TRBV16 with TRBJ2-7; possibly TRBD1 for D (6 bases). The CDR3 consists of 14 residues. Trimming left V 5 bases short and J 0 bases short, with 11 bases between. CDR1 and CDR2 (germline): KGHSY, FQNENV. CDR3 bases: TGTGCCAGCAGCGAACAGGGAATCTCCTACGAGCAGTACTTC. The encoded protein is CASSEQGISYEQYF.

The rearrangement links TRBV28 to TRBJ2-2; 7 bases agree with TRBD1. CDR3 length equals 15 residues. Unmatched junction bases numbered 6, after V lost 6 bases and J lost 2 bases. The germline gives CDR1 MDHEN, CDR2 SYDVKM. The CDR3 reads CASRYGDRNTGELFF. In nucleotides, the CDR3 is TGTGCCAGCAGATATGGGGACAGAAACACCGGGGAGCTGTTTTTT. The variable domain in full, completed from reference TRBV28 and TRBJ2-2, reads DVKVTQSSRYLVKRTGEKVFLECVQDMDHENMFWYRQDPGLGLRLIYFSYDVKMKEKGDIPEGYSVSREKKERFSLILESASTNQTSMYLCASRYGDRNTGELFFGEGSRLTVL.

This clone was seen once. The chain employs TRBV5-6 and TRBJ1-2; 10 nucleotides line up with TRBD1. Germline CDR1 reads SGHDT; CDR2 reads YYEEEE. With V trimmed by 4 bases and J by 3 bases, 6 bases remained unmatched. The length of the CDR3 is 15 residues. DNA of the CDR3: TGTGCCAGCAGCGGATCCGGGACAGGGGACTATGGCTACACCTTC. This gives the protein CASSGSGTGDYGYTF.

This clone occurred a few times. The V call is TRBV7-6, the J call TRBJ2-5, with TRBD1 matching 7 bases. The J segment lost 2 bases and the V segment lost 3 bases, leaving 9 bases of the junction unmatched. The CDR3 length is 16 residues. CDR1 is SGHVS, CDR2 FNYEAQ, per germline. The CDR3 coding sequence is TGTGCCAGCAGCTTGAGCCTGGGACAGATACAAGAGACCCAGTACTTC. The encoded protein is CASSLSLGQIQETQYF.

This clone has only a few counts. V and J are TRBV6-1 and TRBJ1-2, with 7 bases fitting TRBD1. The CDR3 extends over 17 amino acids. V was clipped by 2 bases and J by 5 bases; unmatched bases: 14. Germline CDR1 reads MNHNS; CDR2 reads SASEGT. The CDR3 loop reads CASSEYRGRQGAYGYTF. The CDR3 region has the DNA TGTGCCAGCAGTGAATACAGAGGGCGACAGGGCGCTTATGGCTACACCTTC.